These 29 T cell receptor beta chains were all obtained from the same sample, sequenced in a study (dated by TCRdb to the mid-2010s). Library creation used 5' RACE. This sample was sequenced with an Illumina MiSeq. TCRdb passed the public sequencing reads through fastp at Q25 and MiXCR, retaining productive beta sequences. Each CDR3 protein appears once, grouped with its most common genes and DNA. A total of approximately 7,900 distinct CDR3 sequences appear in this sample, 68% of them only once. About 4.5% of the sample comes from the top ten. The sequenced material came from tumor-infiltrating naive CD4+ T cells sorted from the breast tumor. This specimen's cell subset or site label, interpreted: naive CD4+ T cells, CD4+CD45RA+CD25-. These TCRs come from a female donor with breast cancer.

This sequence joins TRBV29-1 and TRBJ1-1; 8 positions match TRBD1. J lost 8 bases, V lost 7 bases, and 12 bases had no gene match. Germline loops: CDR1 SQVTM, CDR2 ANQGSEA. There are 13 residues in the CDR3. For the CDR3, the DNA is TGCAGCGCCCCAAGTCAGGGGGCGGGAGAAGCTTTCTTT. It translates to CSAPSQGAGEAFF.

This clonotype has more than one count but fewer than ten. This sequence joins TRBV12-3 or TRBV12-4 and TRBJ2-3; 10 positions agree with TRBD2. The V gene end was trimmed by 2 bases and the J gene end by 0 bases; junction bases not matched to a gene: 8. This CDR3 contains 18 residues. For the CDR3, the DNA is TGTGCCAGCAGTTTAATGAGCGGGGGGGCCTTAAGCACAGATACGCAGTATTTT. Its translation is CASSLMSGGALSTDTQYF.

CDR3 bases: TGCAGTAGGCTAGCGGGAGGCTCAGATACGCAGTATTTT. It is translated as CSRLAGGSDTQYF. The J gene is TRBJ2-3, the V gene TRBV20-1, with 11 bases aligning to TRBD2. Germline lookup yields CDR1 DFQATT and CDR2 SNEGSKA (reference sequence). This CDR3 has 13 residues. J gave up 4 bases and V 8 bases, and 5 bases lay outside the gene matches.

The gene calls are TRBV3-1 and TRBJ1-1, with D uncertain. The CDR3 length is 13 residues. CDR1 is LGHDT, CDR2 YNNKEL, per germline (reference sequence). V lost 1 base to trimming and J lost 5 bases, with 8 bases between them. The CDR3 spells CASSQGRRTEAFF. The DNA for the CDR3 is TGTGCCAGCAGCCAAGGGCGGAGGACTGAAGCTTTCTTT.

V gene TRBV15 combines with J gene TRBJ2-1, with D unresolved. The CDR3 is made up of 18 amino acids. Germline V CDR1 and CDR2: LNHNV, YYDKDF (reference sequence). Trimming took off 0 bases at V and 7 bases at J, with 22 bases between the two ends. CDR3 protein: CATSRDWAAAAAPNEQFF. The CDR3 region has the DNA TGTGCCACCAGCAGAGATTGGGCAGCCGCTGCCGCTCCGAATGAGCAGTTCTTC.

The chain uses TRBV27 and TRBJ2-7, with D possibly being TRBD2 (6 bases). This CDR3 has 12 residues. Germline-derived CDR1 and CDR2 are MNHEY and SMNVEV (reference sequence). Trimming left V 3 bases short and J 6 bases short, with 9 bases between. This CDR3 reads CASSFSGGEQYF. The CDR3 coding sequence is TGTGCCAGCAGTTTTTCCGGGGGCGAGCAGTACTTC.

This clonotype was counted once. The V and J genes are TRBV7-9 and TRBJ1-1; D may be TRBD1 (6 bases). From germline, CDR1 is SEHNR and CDR2 FQNEAQ (reference sequence). V gave up 5 bases and J gave up 8 bases, with 9 bases separating them. The CDR3 contains 11 residues. The DNA of the CDR3 is TGTGCCAGCAGCCCAGACAGGGAAGCTTTCTTT. Protein sequence: CASSPDREAFF.

The V gene is TRBV6-1, the J gene TRBJ2-3, with D maybe TRBD2 (5 bases). Trimming took 6 bases from V and 5 from J, leaving 12 bases between them. The CDR3 is 13 amino acids. Looked up from germline, CDR1 is MNHNS and CDR2 is SASEGT. The CDR3 region has the DNA TGTGCCAGCAGGGACGGGAATGGAGATACGCAGTATTTT. The encoded protein is CASRDGNGDTQYF.

A few counts support this clonotype. Here the CDR3 reads CASSQAGGTTETQYF. CDR3 nucleotide sequence: TGTGCCAGCAGCCAAGCGGGGGGCACTACGGAGACCCAGTACTTC. V gene TRBV7-3 combines with J gene TRBJ2-5, with 9 bases aligning to TRBD2. Germline trimming cut 5 bases from V and 5 bases from J; bases unmatched to any gene: 9. The CDR3 runs 15 residues. From germline, CDR1 is SGHTA and CDR2 FQGTGA.

The genes are TRBV12-3 or TRBV12-4 and TRBJ1-2; maybe TRBD1 (5 bases). The V and J ends lost 3 bases and 3 bases respectively, with 5 bases between them. The CDR3 spans 12 residues. The CDR3 is CASSFRDYGYTF. CDR3 bases: TGTGCCAGCAGTTTCAGGGACTATGGCTACACCTTC.

CDR3 DNA: TGCAGTGCTAAAATCTTGGACGAGCAGTACTTC. Translation: CSAKILDEQYF. The gene calls are TRBV20-1 and TRBJ2-7; D is unresolved. The CDR3 contains 11 residues. Deletions cut 4 bases from V and 5 bases from J, with 9 bases between. Germline assignment: CDR1 DFQATT and CDR2 SNEGSKA (reference sequence).

This clonotype was recorded a few times. The junction departs from the called germline gene at one end, perhaps through a read error. This chain joins TRBV29-1 and TRBJ2-1; the D is unclear. Germline CDR1 reads SQVTM; CDR2 reads ANQGSEA. This CDR3 has 9 amino acids. CDR3 in amino acids: CSGCPGCVF. The CDR3 DNA is TGCAGTGGGTGTCCAGGCTGCGTCTTC.

V gene TRBV5-1 combines with J gene TRBJ2-2; 14 bases line up with TRBD2. This CDR3 comprises 16 residues. Germline trimming cut 4 bases from V and 6 bases from J; bases unmatched to any gene: 5. The germline V gene has CDR1 SGHRS and CDR2 YFSETQ. CDR3 sequence (DNA): TGCGCCAGCAGCACGGGACTAGCGGGAGTTTCCGGGGAGCTGTTTTTT. It translates to CASSTGLAGVSGELFF. Full variable domain (outside the CDR3, taken from reference TRBV5-1 and TRBJ2-2): KAGVTQTPRYLIKTRGQQVTLSCSPISGHRSVSWYQQTPGQGLQFLFEYFSETQRNKGNFPGRFSGRQFSNSRSEMNVSTLELGDSALYLCASSTGLAGVSGELFFGEGSRLTVL.

V is TRBV7-2 and J is TRBJ1-1; TRBD1 aligns across 8 bases. Germline CDR1 and CDR2: SGHTA and FQGNSA. V lost 5 bases and J lost 5; bases outside the gene matches: 7. There are 14 residues in the CDR3. The CDR3 protein is CASSKQGAWTEAFF. The CDR3 DNA reads TGTGCCAGCAGCAAGCAGGGGGCGTGGACTGAAGCTTTCTTT.

The gene calls are TRBV2 and TRBJ2-1; 7 positions match TRBD2. Germline assignment: CDR1 SNHLY and CDR2 FYNNEI. Unmatched junction bases numbered 9, after V lost 9 bases and J lost 7 bases. The CDR3 loop spans 13 amino acids. The CDR3 loop reads CASFKGGSNEQFF. DNA of the CDR3: TGTGCCAGTTTTAAGGGCGGGAGTAATGAGCAGTTCTTC.

The gene calls are TRBV20-1 and TRBJ2-3; 8 nucleotides align to TRBD1. The V gene's germline CDR1 is DFQATT and CDR2 SNEGSKA (reference sequence). The length of the CDR3 is 13 residues. V lost 7 bases and J lost 4; bases outside the gene matches: 7. CDR3 region: CSGLRGQADTQYF. The DNA of the CDR3 is TGCAGTGGTCTCAGGGGGCAGGCAGATACGCAGTATTTT.

The gene calls are TRBV7-9 and TRBJ2-7; D is undetermined. V was trimmed by 5 bases and J by 3 bases, leaving 8 bases between them. Germline V gene lookup returns CDR1 SEHNR and CDR2 FQNEAQ (reference sequence). The CDR3 has 12 amino acids. CDR3 in DNA: TGTGCCAGCAGCCGATCGGGCTACGAGCAGTACTTC. Encoded protein: CASSRSGYEQYF.

The genes are TRBV30 and TRBJ1-5; D is uncertain. The CDR3 contains 15 residues. With 1 base removed from V and 3 bases from J, the gap between germline ends came to 13 bases. From germline, CDR1 is GTSNPN and CDR2 SVGIG (reference sequence). CDR3 nucleotide sequence: TGTGCCTGGAGTGAGGGAGAACTCTTCAATCAGCCCCAGCATTTT. Amino acids: CAWSEGELFNQPQHF.

The chain links TRBV9 to TRBJ2-5; TRBD1 agrees at 8 bases. In germline, CDR1 is SGDLS, CDR2 YYNGEE. The CDR3 is made up of 13 amino acids. The ends lost 4 bases at V and 3 bases at J; junction bases unmatched: 2. CDR3 protein: CASSLQGEETQYF. The CDR3 coding sequence is TGTGCCAGCAGCTTACAGGGGGAAGAGACCCAGTACTTC.

This CDR3 reads CASSLGAGRDNEQFF. DNA for the CDR3: TGTGCCAGCAGTTTAGGAGCGGGGCGAGACAATGAGCAGTTCTTC. This chain connects TRBV12-3 or TRBV12-4 to TRBJ2-1; 7 bases are shared with TRBD2. The CDR3 consists of 15 residues. V was pared by 1 base and J by 5 bases, with 5 bases of the junction left unmatched.

This clonotype was counted once. The rearrangement joins TRBV7-2 to TRBJ1-6, with unresolved D. Germline V gene lookup returns CDR1 SGHTA and CDR2 FQGNSA. V was pared by 5 bases and J by 3 bases, with 5 bases between. The CDR3 is 13 amino acids. CDR3 sequence reads: CASSPRYNSPLHF. In DNA form, the CDR3 reads TGTGCCAGCAGCCCCCGCTATAATTCACCCCTCCACTTT.

The chain has TRBV7-9 and TRBJ2-1, with a weak D call TRBD1 (6 bases). The V end lost 5 bases, the J end lost 6 bases, and 17 bases lay between the germline ends. CDR1 SEHNR and CDR2 FQNEAQ come from the germline V gene (reference sequence). The CDR3 totals 15 residues. CDR3 bases: TGTGCCAGCAGCCTCTGGGCCGGCAGGGGCAATGAGCAGTTCTTC. Its translation is CASSLWAGRGNEQFF. The variable domain in full, completed from reference TRBV7-9 and TRBJ2-1, reads DTGVSQNPRHKITKRGQNVTFRCDPISEHNRLYWYRQTLGQGPEFLTYFQNEAQLEKSRLLSDRFSAERPKGSFSTLEIQRTEQGDSAMYLCASSLWAGRGNEQFFGPGTRLTVL.

This clonotype came up once. The chain has TRBV9 and TRBJ1-1; 7 bases are a match to TRBD1. Trimming took 0 bases from V and 3 from J; bases not matched to a gene: 5. The germline CDR1 and CDR2 sequences are SGDLS and YYNGEE. This CDR3 is 15 amino acids long. CDR3 in amino acids: CASSVATGLDTEAFF. In nucleotides, the CDR3 is TGTGCCAGCAGCGTAGCGACAGGGTTGGACACTGAAGCTTTCTTT.

The gene calls are TRBV20-1 and TRBJ2-3; 8 positions match TRBD1. V gave up 2 bases and J gave up 5 bases; unmatched junction bases: 3. This CDR3 spans 13 amino acids. Germline V gene sequence: CDR1 DFQATT, CDR2 SNEGSKA (reference sequence). CDR3 DNA: TGCAGTGCTAGACAGGGGGCGAGAGATACGCAGTATTTT. Translated, it gives CSARQGARDTQYF.

V and J are TRBV5-1 and TRBJ2-7; 11 bases match TRBD1. Losses at the gene ends were 4 bases for V and 2 bases for J; bases not matched to a gene: 11. In germline, CDR1 is SGHRS, CDR2 YFSETQ. This CDR3 has 17 amino acids. As DNA, the CDR3 is TGCGCCAGCAGCCCCGGCACCGGGACAGGGGGTACCTACGAGCAGTACTTC. Its protein product is CASSPGTGTGGTYEQYF.

The gene calls are TRBV6-4 and TRBJ2-1; 7 bases are shared with TRBD2. The J segment lost 0 bases and the V segment lost 4 bases, leaving 6 bases of the junction unmatched. CDR1 is MRHNA, CDR2 SNTAGT, per germline. CDR3 length: 16 amino acids. Here the CDR3 DNA reads TGTGCCAGCAGTGCCGGGGTAGCGGGCTCCTACAATGAGCAGTTCTTC. Translation gives CASSAGVAGSYNEQFF.

J is TRBJ2-6 and V is TRBV11-1, with 7 bases aligning to TRBD1. Germline V gives CDR1 SGHAT, CDR2 FQDESV (reference sequence). J was trimmed by 0 bases and V by 4 bases; bases with no gene match: 9. CDR3 length: 18 residues. The CDR3 sequence is CASSSRDRLASGANVLTF. CDR3 in DNA: TGTGCCAGCAGCTCTAGGGACAGACTTGCCTCTGGGGCCAACGTCCTGACTTTC.

The chain uses TRBV18 and TRBJ2-1, with D possibly TRBD1 on 6 matching bases. Germline V gene lookup returns CDR1 KGHSH and CDR2 LQKENI. CDR3 size: 13 residues. With 6 bases removed from V and 10 bases from J, the gap between germline ends came to 16 bases. CDR3 sequence (DNA): TGTGCCAGCTCGCCCAACAGGGTCTCCGAGCAGTTCTTC. Amino acids: CASSPNRVSEQFF.

The V call is TRBV7-2, the J call TRBJ2-1; the D gene is possibly TRBD2 (5 bases). The germline CDR1 and CDR2 sequences are SGHTA and FQGNSA. V lost 4 bases and J 9 bases, leaving 10 bases between the germline ends. CDR3 size: 12 residues. CDR3: CASSWRYTEQFF. CDR3 coding DNA: TGTGCCAGCAGCTGGAGGTATACTGAGCAGTTCTTC. The variable domain in full, with the rest retrieved from reference TRBV7-2 and TRBJ2-1, is GAGVSQSPSNKVTEKGKDVELRCDPISGHTALYWYRQSLGQGLEFLIYFQGNSAPDKSGLPSDRFSAERTGGSVSTLTIQRTQQEDSAVYLCASSWRYTEQFFGPGTRLTVL.